The 9 T cell receptor beta chains reported below all come from one sample, sequenced in a study of T cells in Graves' hyperthyroidism and ophthalmopathy. Amplification of TCR beta CDR3 regions used RNA as the template. HTBI primers drove first-round RT-PCR of the TCR CDR3. Using its own MiXCR run on the multiplex PCR reads, TCRdb lists one record per CDR3 protein. The sample holds roughly 630,000 distinct CDR3 sequences, approximately 15% seen once. Sequenced input: blood. The receptor set was obtained from a woman in her thirties with Graves' hyperthyroidism.

The V call is TRBV30, the J call TRBJ2-7; D might be TRBD1 or TRBD2, each matching 6 bases. V lost 5 bases and J lost 2, with 13 bases in between. CDR1 and CDR2 from the germline V gene are GTSNPN and SVGIG (reference sequence). This CDR3 contains 13 residues. CDR3 amino acids: CAWAGQSTYEQYF. For the CDR3, the DNA is TGTGCCTGGGCGGGACAATCCACCTACGAGCAGTACTTC.

This clonotype has ten or more counts. The chain couples TRBV29-1 to TRBJ2-2; 7 nucleotides align to TRBD2. V was pared by 3 bases and J by 5 bases, with 6 bases of the junction left unmatched. This CDR3 has 14 amino acids. From germline, CDR1 is SQVTM and CDR2 ANQGSEA. CDR3 in DNA: TGCAGCGTTGACTCAGCGGGAAGAACCGGGGAGCTGTTTTTT. It translates to CSVDSAGRTGELFF.

At least ten counts were recorded for this clonotype. J is TRBJ2-3 and V is TRBV18; D call uncertain. The CDR3 has 13 amino acids. Germline lookup yields CDR1 KGHSH and CDR2 LQKENI. Deletions cut 4 bases from V and 5 bases from J, with 10 bases between. CDR3 sequence reads: CASSQTIKDTQYF. The CDR3 nucleotides read TGTGCCAGCTCACAAACGATCAAAGATACGCAGTATTTT.

This clonotype was picked up many times. The V gene is TRBV2, the J gene TRBJ2-5; D perhaps matches TRBD2 (5 bases). V was cut by 6 bases and J by 0 bases, with 14 bases left in between. The CDR3 is 15 residues long. Germline V gene sequence: CDR1 SNHLY, CDR2 FYNNEI. The CDR3 bases are TGTGCCAGCAGCAAACTCGGGGAATACCAAGAGACCCAGTACTTC. This encodes CASSKLGEYQETQYF.

This clonotype was seen many times. This sequence joins TRBV6-2 or TRBV6-3 and TRBJ2-7; 10 nucleotides align to TRBD2. The trim removed 2 bases at V and 2 bases at J, leaving 9 bases unmatched. CDR1 is MNHEY and CDR2 is SVGEGT in the germline V gene. This CDR3 spans 17 amino acids. CDR3 in DNA: TGTGCCAGCAGTTACACTAGCGGGGATCCTCACCCCTACGAGCAGTACTTC. This translates into CASSYTSGDPHPYEQYF.

This clonotype was recorded at least ten times. This chain links TRBV6-2 or TRBV6-3 with TRBJ2-3; no definite D call. This CDR3 comprises 14 residues. CDR1 MNHEY and CDR2 SVGEGT come from the germline V gene. The V end was cut by 0 bases, the J end by 4 bases, with 8 bases between. CDR3 sequence: CASSYSRIADTQYF. For the CDR3, the DNA is TGTGCCAGCAGTTACTCAAGGATTGCAGATACGCAGTATTTT.

The sample holds many counts of this clonotype. CDR3 sequence (DNA): TGTGCCTGGAGTCTCGGGACTGGAAACTATGGCTACACCTTC. Protein product: CAWSLGTGNYGYTF. The gene calls are TRBV30 and TRBJ1-2, with TRBD1 as a possible D gene (5 bases). With 2 bases removed from V and 2 bases from J, the gap between germline ends came to 12 bases. The CDR3 covers 14 residues. Germline-derived CDR1 and CDR2 are GTSNPN and SVGIG (reference sequence). The complete variable domain, with remaining parts taken from reference TRBV30 and TRBJ1-2, reads SQTIHQWPATLVQPVGSPLSLECTVEGTSNPNLYWYRQAAGRGLQLLFYSVGIGQISSEVPQNLSASRPQDRQFILSSKKLLLSDSGFYLCAWSLGTGNYGYTFGSGTRLTVV.

This clonotype was observed many times. The V call is TRBV27, the J call TRBJ1-6; D is possibly TRBD1 (5 bases). The CDR3 consists of 15 residues. Trimming shortened V by 5 bases and J by 7 bases, and 15 bases separated the two germline ends. Germline V gives CDR1 MNHEY, CDR2 SMNVEV (reference sequence). CDR3 DNA sequence: TGTGCCAGCAGTGTGGACACTTGGGGAAATTCACCCCTCCACTTT. It specifies CASSVDTWGNSPLHF.

This clonotype occurred many times. The J gene is TRBJ2-1, the V gene TRBV30; 9 bases fit TRBD2. The CDR3 is made up of 14 amino acids. CDR1 and CDR2 (germline): GTSNPN, SVGIG (reference sequence). V lost 1 base and J lost 5; bases outside the gene matches: 3. CDR3 region: CAWSGLAANNEQFF. The CDR3 coding sequence is TGTGCCTGGAGTGGACTAGCGGCAAACAATGAGCAGTTCTTC.